This paragraph reports one T cell receptor beta chain. Under the authors' procedure: For nucleated cells, counts were estimated from reference gene primer amplification. Profiled with immunoSEQ multiplex PCR; TCRdb holds only in-frame clones, not every one. Clone size and the V and J calls come from that table; the DNA yielded D and trimming. In the table there are 110,000 or so clones, about 90% of which are singletons. The data are from a study of blood T cell repertoires in COVID-19. Deletions cut 4 bases from V and 3 bases from J, with 16 bases between. The length of the CDR3 is 15 residues. Germline CDR1 reads SGHDN; CDR2 reads FVKESK.

Specimen: peripheral blood. The chain has TRBV14 and TRBJ2-7; possibly TRBD2 for D (6 bases). This sequence originates from a human donor in a cohort sampled during active COVID-19. CDR3 in DNA: TGTGCCAGCAGCCGAGCCGGGACTCTTAACTACGAGCAGTACTTC. Its translation is CASSRAGTLNYEQYF.